Listed here is a single T cell receptor (beta chain). No antigen is known for it. The sample originates from a study of cytomegalovirus exposure and HLA in healthy donors. Study outcomes and limitations: A later analysis found most CMV-associated TCR beta chains apparently HLA-restricted.

CDR1 is MNHNS and CDR2 is SASEGT in the germline V gene. The V gene lost 8 bases and the J gene lost 10 bases, with 12 bases spanning the gap. The CDR3 is made up of 10 amino acids. 60 Vbeta and 13 Jbeta primers were used in PCR. Libraries were prepared by immunoSEQ multiplex PCR; TCRdb keeps only in-frame clonotypes and omits some of them. The table lists roughly 81,000 clones, around 74% of them singletons. Sequences were obtained from PBMCs. This clonotype was sampled from a boy aged 10-17 years in good health and CMV-seronegative. The chain employs TRBV6-1 and TRBJ2-7, with a possible D match to TRBD2 (7 bases). Here the CDR3 reads CASGRGIQYF. The CDR3 DNA is TGTGCCAGCGGGAGGGGGATTCAGTACTTC.